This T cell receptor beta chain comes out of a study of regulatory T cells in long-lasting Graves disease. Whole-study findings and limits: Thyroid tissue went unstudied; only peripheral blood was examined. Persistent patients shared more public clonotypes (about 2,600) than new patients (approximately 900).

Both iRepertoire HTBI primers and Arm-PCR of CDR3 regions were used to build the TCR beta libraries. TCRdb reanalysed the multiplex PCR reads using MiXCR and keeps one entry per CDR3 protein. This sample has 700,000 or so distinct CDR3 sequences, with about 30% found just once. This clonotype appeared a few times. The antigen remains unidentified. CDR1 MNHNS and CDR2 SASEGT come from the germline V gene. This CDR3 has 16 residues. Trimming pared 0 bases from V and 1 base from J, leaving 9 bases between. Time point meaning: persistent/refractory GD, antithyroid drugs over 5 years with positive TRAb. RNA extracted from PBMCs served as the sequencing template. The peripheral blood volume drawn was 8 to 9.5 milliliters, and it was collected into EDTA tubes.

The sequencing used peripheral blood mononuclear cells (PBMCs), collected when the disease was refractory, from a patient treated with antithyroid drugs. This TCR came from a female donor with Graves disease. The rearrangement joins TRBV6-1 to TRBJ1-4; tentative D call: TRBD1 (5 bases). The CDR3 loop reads CASSEALGRTNEKLFF. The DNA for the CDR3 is TGTGCCAGCAGTGAAGCGCTGGGGCGAACTAATGAAAAACTGTTTTTT.